This TCR beta chain was observed in a study of blood T cell repertoires in COVID-19. Overall study: Sites in the United States, Italy and Spain provided acute and convalescent COVID-19 samples. Sample material is recorded as cDNA or gDNA derived from T cells, B-cell-depleted T cells, or PBMCs.

The table lists this clone with a few counts. Original handling: From reference gene primer amplification, estimates of nucleated cell counts were derived. Sequenced by immunoSEQ multiplex PCR; TCRdb stores in-frame clones only, minus some. That table supplies the V and J calls and clone size; D and trimming were determined from the DNA. Of approximately 200,000 clones in the sample, about 80% were seen once. V trimming: 3 bases; J trimming: 0 bases; junction bases outside the gene matches: 3. The germline V gene has CDR1 SGHDT and CDR2 YYEEEE. This CDR3 is 15 amino acids long. The sample consisted of PBMCs or T cells enriched from blood (not recorded which). This sequence was found in a woman aged 40 to 55 with acute COVID-19. The chain carries TRBV5-6 and TRBJ1-1, with TRBD1 matching over 9 bases. This CDR3 reads CASSSRQGVNTEAFF. The CDR3 DNA is TGTGCCAGCAGCTCAAGACAGGGGGTGAACACTGAAGCTTTCTTT.